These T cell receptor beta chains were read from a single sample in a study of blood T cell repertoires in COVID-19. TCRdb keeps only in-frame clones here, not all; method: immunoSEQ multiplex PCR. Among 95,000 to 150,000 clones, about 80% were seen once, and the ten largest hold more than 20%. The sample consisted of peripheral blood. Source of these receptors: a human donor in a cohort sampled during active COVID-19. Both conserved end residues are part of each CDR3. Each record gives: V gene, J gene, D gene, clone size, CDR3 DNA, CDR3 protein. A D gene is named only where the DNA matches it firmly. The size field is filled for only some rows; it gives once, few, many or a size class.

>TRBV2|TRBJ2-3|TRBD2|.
TGTGCCAGCACCGCCCAGGGACTAGCGGAAGATACGCAGTATTTT
CASTAQGLAEDTQYF
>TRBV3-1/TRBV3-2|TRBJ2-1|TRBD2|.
TGTGCCAGCAGCGGTCGACTAGCCCGATCCTACAATGAGCAGTTCTTC
CASSGRLARSYNEQFF
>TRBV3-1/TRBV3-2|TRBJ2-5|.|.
TGTGCCAGCAGCCAAGGCCATAGTAGCGAGACCCAGTACTTC
CASSQGHSSETQYF
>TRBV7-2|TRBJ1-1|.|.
TGTGCCAGCAGCGTACTGATAGAAGCTTTCTTT
CASSVLIEAFF
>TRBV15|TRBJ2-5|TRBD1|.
TGTGCCACCAGATCACAGGGGGGAATCCAAGAGACCCAGTACTTC
CATRSQGGIQETQYF
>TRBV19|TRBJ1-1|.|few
TGTGCCAGTCGGGGTAGGGCGGAAGCTTTCTTT
CASRGRAEAFF
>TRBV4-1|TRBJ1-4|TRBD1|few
TGCGCCAGCAGCCCTACAGGGGGCCCTGAAAAACTGTTTTTT
CASSPTGGPEKLFF
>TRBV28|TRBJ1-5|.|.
TGTGCCAGCAGCTCCGGACCGAGGGTTCAGCCCCAGCATTTT
CASSSGPRVQPQHF
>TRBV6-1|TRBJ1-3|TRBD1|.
TGTGCCAGCAGTGATTTGGACAGGGCTGGAAACACCATATATTTT
CASSDLDRAGNTIYF
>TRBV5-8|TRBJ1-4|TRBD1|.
TGTGCCAGCAGCCTCCGGGACAGTAATGAAAAACTGTTTTTT
CASSLRDSNEKLFF
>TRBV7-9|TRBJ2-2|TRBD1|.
TGTGCCAGCAGCCGAGACAGGGGTGACACCGGGGAGCTGTTTTTT
CASSRDRGDTGELFF
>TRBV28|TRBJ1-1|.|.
TGTGCCAGCAGCGACCCAGGGGTTACTGAAGCTTTCTTT
CASSDPGVTEAFF
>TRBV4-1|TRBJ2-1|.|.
TGCGCCAGCAGCCTCTCCTCTTCCGGGGAGCAGTTCTTC
CASSLSSSGEQFF
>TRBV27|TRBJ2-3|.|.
TGTGCCAGCAGTTTACCGGCAGATACGCAGTATTTT
CASSLPADTQYF
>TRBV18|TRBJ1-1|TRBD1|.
TGTGCCAGCTCACCACGCACAGGGGGGGACACTGAAGCTTTCTTT
CASSPRTGGDTEAFF
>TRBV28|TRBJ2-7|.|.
TGTGCCAGCAAAAACCAGGGGACCGCCTACGAGCAGTACTTC
CASKNQGTAYEQYF
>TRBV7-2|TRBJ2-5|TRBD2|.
TGTGCCAGCAGCTTAGCAGCGGGGATAGGAGAGACCCAGTACTTC
CASSLAAGIGETQYF
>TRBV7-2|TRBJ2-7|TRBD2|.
TGTGCCAGCAGCCCGGAAACTAGCGGGAGCCACGAGCAGTACTTC
CASSPETSGSHEQYF
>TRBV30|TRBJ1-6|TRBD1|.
TGTGCCTGGAGTGTGACTAGAACAGGGGCCTATAATTCACCCCTCCACTTT
CAWSVTRTGAYNSPLHF
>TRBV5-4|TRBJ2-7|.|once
TGTGCCAGCAGCACCGGGGGTGTCTCGCTTACCTACGAGCAGTACTTC
CASSTGGVSLTYEQYF
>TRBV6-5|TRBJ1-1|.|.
TGTGCCAGCAGTTACTCGGAGAGGAACACTGAAGCTTTCTTT
CASSYSERNTEAFF
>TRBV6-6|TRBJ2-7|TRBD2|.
TGTGCCAGCAGTTTCCCCGGGGGGACCTACGAGCAGTACTTC
CASSFPGGTYEQYF
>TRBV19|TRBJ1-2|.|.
TGTACCAGTAGCCGCGGGGGGGGCTACTATGGCTACACCTTC
CTSSRGGGYYGYTF
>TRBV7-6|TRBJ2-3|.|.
TGTGCCAGCAGCTTAGAAATTGGCCCCAGTGGCACAGATACGCAGTATTTT
CASSLEIGPSGTDTQYF